This TCR beta chain is from a study of cytomegalovirus exposure and HLA in healthy donors listed by TCRdb under 2017. Regarding the complete study: According to an earlier analysis of 550 to 700 of the donors, some 170 million T cells yielded 117 million unique TCR beta sequences and 250 to 350 Gb of sequence data. The aim of the study was to test whether cataloging public T cell receptors could identify signatures of past pathogen exposure. Because of strong linkage in the cohort, four to six DR-DQ haplotypes were treated as single units for association and clustering. Donor age, sex, ethnicity and CMV serostatus were collected together with the repertoire data. An early release that covered several hundred HLA-typed donors contained around 330 gigabases of sequencing data and approximately 85 million unique TCR sequences. The genetic ancestry cluster associated with self-reported Caucasian donors included about four fifths of the roughly 400 genotyped donors. On average, about 240,000 unique TCR beta nucleotide sequences were sequenced per donor among 398 genotyped donors of the cohort, with roughly 18% of those sequences being non-productive. The study used immunosequencing to profile the T cell repertoires of under 700 subjects and linked those repertoires to cytomegalovirus serostatus. Both class I and class II loci were covered by HLA typing, at four-digit resolution. In the later analysis, no new phenotypic data were used to find candidate immune exposures; instead, reliance was placed on TCR beta sequences and their occurrence across donors. To decide whether each TCR beta V gene segment behaved as functional or pseudogenic, an earlier analysis of some 600 of the donors relied on high-throughput TCR beta sequencing. Every discovery cohort repertoire had been produced on one sequencing platform. Along with the 666-subject first cohort, a separate validation cohort of over a hundred different subjects was used. The number of donors typed differed by locus, with about 629-630 for A, B, C, DRB1 and DQB1, around 560 for DQA1, 606 for DPA1, and 400 to 490 for DPB1. High-throughput TCR immunosequencing, statistical association of individual TCRs with disease status, and machine learning were combined to predict cytomegalovirus infection status. To study patterns of TCR occurrence, a later analysis re-analyzed previously published TCR beta repertoires from around 670 donors and added high-resolution HLA genotyping. Genome-wide SNP genotypes for about 65% of the 666 donors were used in a later genetic analysis, which treated that subset as a discovery cohort. Overall results and qualifications from the work: In the study, approximately 160 TCR beta chains were listed as associated with cytomegalovirus. Compared with equally common non-associated chains, HLA-associated TCR beta chains in a later analysis were more clonally expanded and had lower generation probabilities. Linkage disequilibrium might explain the correlated functional status among segregating V segments, but an unknown experimental factor could not be ruled out. Most CMV-associated TCR beta chains appeared to be HLA-restricted in a later analysis, and the HLA associations seemed to be driven largely by CMV exposure. Only TCR beta chains were sequenced in this cohort, and the absence of alpha or paired-chain data limited detectable features. A later analysis associated 15,000 to 20,000 TCR beta sequences with specific HLA alleles at a false discovery rate of 0.05. Cytomegalovirus status was reported to be diagnosed by the classifier with high specificity and sensitivity in both the original and validation cohorts. A cluster of highly shared sequence variants was judged likely to represent a technical artifact of the sequencing pipeline. Broadly in line with IMGT annotations, most TCR beta V segments showed up in productive rearrangements about 87% or about 30% of the time in an earlier analysis of several hundred of the donors. In vitro tests confirmed that a few of the cytomegalovirus-associated TCR beta chains recognize cytomegalovirus antigens. The earlier analysis of nearly 600 of the donors excluded some 16 rarely observed V segments, including chromosome 9 orphons, because counts were too low. Most TCR sequences were observed very rarely across donors, whereas some public TCRs were present in many individuals. In a later genetic analysis, a missense DCLRE1C variant was associated with V-gene and J-gene trimming of TCR beta chains, and the association was replicated in an independent cohort. Immune exposure information for the cohort was limited to CMV serostatus. In a later analysis, the rate of TCR association differed among HLA loci, with DRB1 alleles having the most associated TCRs and HLA-C alleles having the fewest. When HLA alleles, especially DR and DQ, strongly co-occurred, TCR associations were difficult to assign to individual alleles. A further reported finding was that TCR beta sequences accurately predicted the HLA-A and HLA-B alleles for most subjects in the first cohort. Presence/absence analyses assumed roughly uniform sequencing depth across donors, an assumption that may not hold. In a later genetic analysis, fewer N-insertions in productive TCRs were reported among donors in an Asian-associated ancestry cluster than the roughly 700-donor mean. Because HLA typing was missing for some donors at each locus, association tests included only the typed subset. It was suggested by the authors that the approach could potentially be generalized to other disease states and immunological phenotypes. According to a later analysis, parvovirus B19, influenza, CMV and Epstein-Barr virus appeared linked to several top co-occurrence clusters.

The library was obtained by the immunoSEQ multiplex PCR assay. For the multiplex PCR, a mixture combining 60 forward primers for TCR Vbeta segments and 13 reverse primers for TCR Jbeta segments was used. A multiplex PCR assay on genomic DNA amplified the CDR3 region of rearranged TCR beta genes. The Illumina HiSeq System was used to sequence the amplified TCR beta libraries as 87-base-pair reads. As for the authors' bioinformatics: In a later analysis, tens of millions of unique TCR beta chains were counted across the 650 to 700 repertoires, and some 10 million of these chains were shared by at least two donors. A nearest-neighbor algorithm error-corrected the raw reads and collapsed the reads into unique sequences, merging closely related sequences to remove PCR and sequencing errors. Alignment of CDR3 sequences to IMGT reference sequences was used to assign V, D and J gene segments. For a sequence to be retained, at least a six-nucleotide match to both a V gene segment and a J gene segment was required. A rearrangement was called productive if the CDR3 had no stop codons and remained in frame with V and J, and every other rearrangement was called non-productive. Following IMGT convention, CDR3 was defined as the stretch from the second conserved V-encoded cysteine to the conserved J-encoded phenylalanine. The earlier analysis of some 540 of the donors excluded any sequence lacking an unambiguous match to a single V gene segment. In an earlier analysis of 587 of the donors, V segments were called functional above 56.7% productive rearrangements and were called segregating when the between-donor standard deviation exceeded 5%. A statistical classification framework was developed to diagnose cytomegalovirus status using the catalog of TCR beta chain sequences. In a later analysis, V and J genes were assigned by comparing TCR nucleotide sequences against IMGT/GENE-DB human TR gene sequences. Using the TCRdist pipeline, a later analysis assigned CDR3 sequences along with most-parsimonious VDJ recombination scenarios. A later analysis defined each TCR beta chain by its CDR3 amino acid sequence plus V-gene family, and excluded reads lacking a unique V-gene family. A later analysis removed several hundred highly shared, low-generation-probability nucleotide sequences to deal with suspected cross-contamination and a sequencing artifact. In a later analysis, a clonal expansion index was calculated for each public chain from normalized within-repertoire ranks of inferred template counts. A later analysis computed generation probabilities with a VDJ recombination model fitted to out-of-frame rearrangements, and checked the results against IGoR. A later analysis scored TCR-TCR, TCR-HLA and TCR-CMV co-occurrence with hypergeometric tests, applying a repertoire-size bias correction to TCR pairs. False discovery rates were estimated in a later analysis by permuting HLA or CMV assignments 20 times. In a later analysis, co-occurring TCRs were grouped using DBSCAN, with TCRdist sequence similarity added in when clustering inside HLA-allele-positive subsets. For co-occurrence clustering, repertoires with fewer than 30,000 or more than 120,000 public chains were excluded, along with four to six repertoires with anomalous nucleotide sharing. Held by TCRdb, this immuneACCESS table contains in-frame sequences only and omits some clones. Under half of the omission traces to an unresolved V gene where checked; the cause of the rest is unknown. The DNA was the basis for D and trimming; V, J and clone size are from that table. This sample gives 180,000 or so clones in total; 75% to 90% of them show up just once. The ten largest clones represent 6% to 8% of the sample.

Remarks on this clone: What antigen it recognizes has not been identified. The record has no base qualities; no much larger clone is one base away.

The cohort consisted of approximately 670 healthy bone marrow donors. At the time of sampling, all cohort members were nominally healthy, though unrecorded immune exposures were likely present. The donor was CMV seropositive and belonged to the group of more than 250 seropositive cohort members. A peripheral blood sample was collected from each donor, and TCR beta sequencing was performed on peripheral blood mononuclear cells. Genomic DNA was extracted from the blood cell samples with the Qiagen DNeasy Blood Extraction Kit. The origin of this receptor is a woman aged 50 to 60 in good health and CMV-seropositive. What was sequenced was PBMCs.

The CDR3 has the sequence CASSARSYPNTEAFF. The DNA is TGCGCCAGCAGTGCCCGCTCCTACCCTAACACTGAAGCTTTCTTT. The V and J segments used are TRBV5-1 and TRBJ1-1; the D gene cannot be named for sure. The junction carries 16 bases between V and J, which are trimmed by 5 bases and 2 bases respectively. According to the germline V gene, CDR1 reads SGHRS and CDR2 reads YFSETQ. The CDR3 sequence holds 15 residues, the cysteine and phenylalanine included. The retained sequence is limited to the CDR3, 45 bases, with the frame set at the first base. The full variable domain, completed from the reference TRBV5-1 and TRBJ1-1 proteins outside the CDR3, reads KAGVTQTPRYLIKTRGQQVTLSCSPISGHRSVSWYQQTPGQGLQFLFEYFSETQRNKGNFPGRFSGRQFSNSRSEMNVSTLELGDSALYLCASSARSYPNTEAFFGQGTRLTVV.